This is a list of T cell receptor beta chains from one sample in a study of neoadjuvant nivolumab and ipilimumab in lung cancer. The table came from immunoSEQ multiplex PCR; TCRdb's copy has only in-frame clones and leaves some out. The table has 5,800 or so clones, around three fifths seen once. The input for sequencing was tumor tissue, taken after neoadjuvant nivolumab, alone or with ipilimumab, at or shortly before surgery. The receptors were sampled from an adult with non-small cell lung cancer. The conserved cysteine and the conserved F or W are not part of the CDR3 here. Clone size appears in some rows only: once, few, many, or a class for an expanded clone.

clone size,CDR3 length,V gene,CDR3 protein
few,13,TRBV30,AWSRTSGRAETQY
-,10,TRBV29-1,SVVATNTEAF
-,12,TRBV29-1,SVDPEYGTDTQY
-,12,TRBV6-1,ASSTTGGNTEAF
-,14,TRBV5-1,ASGRTGGGGANVLT
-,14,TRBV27,ASSLGSAGRLETQY
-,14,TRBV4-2,ASSQEAQGSNQPQH
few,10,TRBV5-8,ASRAGGYGYT
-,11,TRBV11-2,ASSQGAGYGYT
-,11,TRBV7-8,ASSKGGPHEQY
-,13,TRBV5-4,ASSWTSGSQETQY
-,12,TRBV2,ASRPGPSNEKLF
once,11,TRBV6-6,ASTLTGIYEQY
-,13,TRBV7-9,ASSLAQRGRDTQY
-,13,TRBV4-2,ASSQTGTGTEEQY
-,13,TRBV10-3,AISETGTGRKGYT
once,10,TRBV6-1,ASKTDYQPQH
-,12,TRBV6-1,ASTIAGVRYEQY
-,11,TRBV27,ASSLLWGTEAF
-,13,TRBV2,ATTRLAGGDNEQF
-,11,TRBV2,ASSGQGPYGYT
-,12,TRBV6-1,ASSESVSTDTQY
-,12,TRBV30,AWSVTGDTGELF
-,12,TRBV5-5,ASSLEPQSGELF
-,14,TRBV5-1,ASSLAGARNTGELF
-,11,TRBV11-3,ASSLYWGETQY
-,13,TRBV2,ASSGRLTFQETQY
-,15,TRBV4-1,ASSQDIRGTGANVLT
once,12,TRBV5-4,ASAREGGTDTQY
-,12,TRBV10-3,AISGRDRAYGYT
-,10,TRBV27,ASKRGEEPQH
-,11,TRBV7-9,ASSLNGGETQY
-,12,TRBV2,ASVGTSGRETQY
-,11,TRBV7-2,ASSLEGPDTQY
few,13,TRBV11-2,ASSLEEGRPEKLF
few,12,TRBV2,ASSANSRADTQY
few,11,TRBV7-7,ASSSDFGEKLF
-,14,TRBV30,AWSVRVSTNTGELF
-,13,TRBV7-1,ASSLGGRLAYEQY
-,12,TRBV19,ASIGGMVNTEAF
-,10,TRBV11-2,ASSFAGTEAF
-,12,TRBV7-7,ASSTGISSNEQF
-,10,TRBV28,ASSSGLADQF
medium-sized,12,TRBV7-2,ASSFGQSKWAQY
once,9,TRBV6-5,ASTFRYEQY
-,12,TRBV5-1,ASSLTGNEETQY
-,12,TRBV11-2,ASSLESSYNEQF
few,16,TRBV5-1,ASSFTGTSGGNTGELF
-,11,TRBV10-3,AISDPSNQPQH